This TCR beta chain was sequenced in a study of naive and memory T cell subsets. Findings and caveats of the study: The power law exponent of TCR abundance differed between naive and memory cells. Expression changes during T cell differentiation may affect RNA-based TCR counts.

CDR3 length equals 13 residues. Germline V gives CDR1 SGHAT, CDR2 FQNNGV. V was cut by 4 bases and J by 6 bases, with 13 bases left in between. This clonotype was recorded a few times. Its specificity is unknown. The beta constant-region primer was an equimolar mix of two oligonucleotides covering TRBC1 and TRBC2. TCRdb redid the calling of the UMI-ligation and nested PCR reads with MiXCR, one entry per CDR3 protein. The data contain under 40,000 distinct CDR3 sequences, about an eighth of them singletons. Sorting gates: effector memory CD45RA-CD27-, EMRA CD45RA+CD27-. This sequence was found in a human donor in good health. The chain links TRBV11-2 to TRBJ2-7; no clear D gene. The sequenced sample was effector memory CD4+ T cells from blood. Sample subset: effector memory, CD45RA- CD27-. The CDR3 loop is CASSSGRRREQYF. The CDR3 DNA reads TGTGCCAGCAGCTCCGGACGTCGCCGCGAGCAGTACTTC. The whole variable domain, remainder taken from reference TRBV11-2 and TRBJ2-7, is EAGVAQSPRYKIIEKRQSVAFWCNPISGHATLYWYQQILGQGPKLLIQFQNNGVVDDSQLPKDRFSAERLKGVDSTLKIQPAKLEDSAVYLCASSSGRRREQYFGPGTRLTVT.